The clone carrying this T cell receptor beta chain came up a few times. Its antigen is not identified. Researchers amplified the TCR beta CDR3 regions from RNA transcripts. First-round RT-PCR targeting the TCR CDR3 was performed with the HTBI primer set. One entry per CDR3 protein, called by TCRdb with MiXCR from the multiplex PCR reads. The repertoire holds 550,000 to 700,000 distinct CDR3 sequences, with roughly 50% as singletons. These data come from a study of T cells in Graves' hyperthyroidism and ophthalmopathy. The study, taken as a whole, reports: Ophthalmopathy was told apart from stable hyperthyroidism by a 13 V-J model. Ophthalmopathy prediction by the model preceded onset by a median roughly 6 months. Clonotypes that were expanded in thyroid above 0.001 mostly appeared in blood too.

This CDR3 has 14 residues. CDR1 SGHVS and CDR2 FNYEAQ come from the germline V gene. V lost 0 bases to trimming and J lost 0 bases, with 3 bases between them. Patients showing uncontrolled infection, other autoimmune disease, pregnancy or lactation were ineligible. Sequenced material: peripheral blood or thyroid tissue (not recorded which). The V call is TRBV7-6, the J call TRBJ2-1, with D hard to call. This sequence originates from an adult woman with Graves' disease, either hyperthyroidism or ophthalmopathy (not recorded which). CDR3 in DNA: TGTGCCAGCAGCTTAGCGGCCTCCTACAATGAGCAGTTCTTC. This gives the protein CASSLAASYNEQFF. The full variable domain, in which reference TRBV7-6 and TRBJ2-1 provide the parts outside the CDR3, is GAGVSQSPRYKVTKRGQDVALRCDPISGHVSLYWYRQALGQGPEFLTYFNYEAQQDKSGLPNDRFSAERPEGSISTLTIQRTEQRDSAMYRCASSLAASYNEQFFGPGTRLTVL.